This T cell receptor beta chain was profiled in a study of long-term antiretroviral therapy in people with HIV. Study-level information: It was about a decade after the earliest samples that the 2015 immediate-ART recommendation appeared. Notes on the study in general: Diversity remained lower than transplant donor controls, even though it increased after ART. The clones with expansion before ART were dominant in the repertoire at all time points.

Version v3.0 of the immunoSEQ assay ran at survey level. Assay used: immunoSEQ multiplex PCR; TCRdb lists only in-frame clones, some missing. In the table there are about 20,000 clones, about nine tenths of which are singletons. Germline V gene data show CDR1 as SEHNR and CDR2 as FQNEAQ (reference sequence). The V end lost 4 bases, the J end lost 6 bases, and 12 bases lay between the germline ends. This CDR3 comprises 13 residues. Every one of the participants with HIV received treatment in the United States. In the case of this clone: Its specificity is not known.

V is TRBV7-9 and J is TRBJ1-1; possible D gene TRBD1, 6 bases. Here the sequenced sample was unsorted PBMCs, taken approximately 4.4 years before starting antiretroviral therapy. The source is a woman in her 30s with HIV. This chain's CDR3 is CASSSPTGSEAFF. Here the CDR3 DNA reads TGTGCCAGCAGCTCGCCAACAGGGTCTGAAGCTTTCTTT.